This T cell receptor beta chain originates from a study of cytomegalovirus exposure and HLA in healthy donors (dated by TCRdb to 2015 to 2018). For the study in its entirety: In an earlier analysis of around 540 of the donors, about 260 Gb of sequence data and 120 million or so unique TCR beta sequences from 150 million to 200 million T cells were reported. Among the roughly 410 genotyped donors, 75% to 90% belonged to the genetic ancestry cluster associated with self-reported Caucasian donors. The number of typed donors differed by locus: 629-630 for A, B, C, DRB1 and DQB1; roughly 510 for DQA1; about 600 for DPA1; and 400 to 480 for DPB1. To predict cytomegalovirus infection status, the study brought together high-throughput TCR immunosequencing, statistical association of individual TCRs with disease status, and machine learning. An earlier analysis of about 600 of the donors used high-throughput TCR beta sequencing to judge whether each TCR beta V gene segment behaved as functional or pseudogenic. Around 300 gigabases of sequencing data and approximately 85 million unique TCR sequences were included in an early release covering 500 to 750 HLA-typed donors. HLA typing included class I and class II loci at four-digit resolution. About 5 DR-DQ haplotypes were handled as single units for association and clustering, since linkage in the cohort was strong. Among about 400 genotyped donors of the cohort, an average of approximately 240,000 unique TCR beta nucleotide sequences was sequenced per donor, of which roughly 17% were non-productive. The T cell repertoires of under 750 subjects were profiled by immunosequencing and related to cytomegalovirus serostatus. A later analysis re-examined previously published TCR beta repertoires from about 700 donors and added high-resolution HLA genotyping to investigate patterns of TCR occurrence. Donor age, sex, ethnicity and CMV serostatus were collected together with the repertoire data. A later genetic analysis took genome-wide SNP genotypes for 398 of the 666 donors and used that subset as a discovery cohort. The aim of the study was to test whether cataloging public T cell receptors could identify signatures of past pathogen exposure. All discovery cohort repertoires had been generated using a single sequencing platform. In the later analysis, no new phenotypic data were used to find candidate immune exposures; instead, reliance was placed on TCR beta sequences and their occurrence across donors. A separate validation cohort of roughly 120 different subjects was used in addition to the approximately 610-subject first cohort. The paper as a whole reports these results and caveats: In vitro tests confirmed that a few of the cytomegalovirus-associated TCR beta chains recognize cytomegalovirus antigens. A later analysis found that HLA-associated TCR beta chains were more clonally expanded and had lower generation probabilities than equally common non-associated chains. In an earlier analysis of 500 to 650 of the donors, most TCR beta V segments appeared in productive rearrangements about 87% or about 30% of the time, broadly matching IMGT annotations. Because counts were too low, about 17 rarely observed V segments, including chromosome 9 orphons, were excluded from the earlier analysis of roughly 580 of the donors. In a later analysis, TCR association rates were found to vary across HLA loci, with the most associated TCRs seen for DRB1 alleles and the fewest for HLA-C alleles. Sequencing depth was assumed to be roughly uniform across donors in the presence/absence analyses, though that assumption may not hold. According to a later analysis, parvovirus B19, influenza, CMV and Epstein-Barr virus appeared linked to several top co-occurrence clusters. A further reported finding was that TCR beta sequences accurately predicted the HLA-A and HLA-B alleles for most subjects in the first cohort. V-gene and J-gene trimming of TCR beta chains was associated with a missense DCLRE1C variant in a later genetic analysis, and the association was replicated in an independent cohort. While some public TCRs were present in many individuals, most TCR sequences turned up only very rarely across donors. For the cohort, immune exposure information was limited to CMV serostatus. The cohort was sequenced for TCR beta chains only, and without alpha or paired-chain data the features that could be detected were limited. According to a later genetic analysis, donors in an Asian-associated ancestry cluster had fewer N-insertions in productive TCRs than the approximately 690-donor mean. Linkage disequilibrium might explain the correlated functional status among segregating V segments, but an unknown experimental factor could not be ruled out. Cytomegalovirus status was reported to be diagnosed by the classifier with high specificity and sensitivity in both the original and validation cohorts. Because HLA typing was missing for some donors at each locus, association tests included only the typed subset. Specific HLA alleles were associated with 15,000 to 20,000 TCR beta sequences at a false discovery rate of 0.05 in a later analysis. The 87-base-pair reads could not distinguish some IMGT-functional V segments, including TRBV6-2 and TRBV6-3, so those segments were excluded. In the study, 150 to 200 TCR beta chains were listed as associated with cytomegalovirus. According to the authors, the approach could potentially be generalized to other disease states and immunological phenotypes. According to a later analysis, most CMV-associated TCR beta chains appeared to be HLA-restricted, and the HLA associations seemed to be driven largely by CMV exposure. A cluster of highly shared sequence variants was judged likely to be a technical artifact of the sequencing pipeline. Assigning TCR associations to individual alleles was difficult when HLA alleles, especially DR and DQ, strongly co-occurred.

Library preparation used the immunoSEQ multiplex PCR assay. The multiplex PCR relied on a mix of 60 forward primers for TCR Vbeta segments and 13 reverse primers for TCR Jbeta segments. Amplification of the CDR3 region of rearranged TCR beta genes was performed with a multiplex PCR assay on genomic DNA. The Illumina HiSeq System was used to sequence the amplified TCR beta libraries as 87-base-pair reads. The study's processing was this. A later analysis counted tens of millions of unique TCR beta chains across the approximately 700 repertoires, and 10 million to 11 million of these chains were shared by at least two donors. Raw reads were error-corrected and collapsed into unique sequences by a nearest-neighbor algorithm in which closely related sequences were merged to remove PCR and sequencing errors. V, D and J gene segments were assigned by aligning CDR3 sequences to IMGT reference sequences. Each retained sequence needed at least a six-nucleotide match to both a V gene segment and a J gene segment. Rearrangements were called productive when the CDR3 lacked stop codons and stayed in frame with V and J; all others were non-productive. Following IMGT convention, CDR3 was defined as the stretch from the second conserved V-encoded cysteine up to the conserved J-encoded phenylalanine. In an earlier analysis of more than 550 of the donors, sequences lacking an unambiguous match to a single V gene segment were excluded. An earlier analysis of about 590 of the donors classified V segments as functional when productive rearrangements were above 56.7% and as segregating when the standard deviation between donors was above 5%. To diagnose cytomegalovirus status from the catalog of TCR beta chain sequences, a statistical classification framework was built. In a later analysis, TCR nucleotide sequences were compared against IMGT/GENE-DB human TR gene sequences so that V and J genes could be assigned. The TCRdist pipeline was used in a later analysis to assign CDR3 sequences and most-parsimonious VDJ recombination scenarios. In a later analysis, every TCR beta chain was defined by the combination of its CDR3 amino acid sequence and its V-gene family, and reads without a unique V-gene family were dropped. As a way to deal with suspected cross-contamination and a sequencing artifact, a later analysis dropped 450 to 600 nucleotide sequences that were highly shared and had low generation probability. A later analysis calculated a clonal expansion index for each public chain from normalized within-repertoire ranks of inferred template counts. In a later analysis, generation probabilities were computed using a VDJ recombination model fitted to out-of-frame rearrangements, and the results were checked against IGoR. Hypergeometric tests were used in a later analysis to score TCR-TCR, TCR-HLA and TCR-CMV co-occurrence, with a repertoire-size bias correction applied to the TCR pairs. In a later analysis, false discovery rates were estimated by permuting HLA or CMV assignments 20 times. In a later analysis, co-occurring TCRs were grouped using DBSCAN, and TCRdist sequence similarity was added for clustering within HLA-allele-positive subsets. Repertoires with fewer than 30,000 or more than 120,000 public chains, plus five repertoires with anomalous nucleotide sharing, were excluded from co-occurrence clustering. TCRdb obtained this table from immuneACCESS and retained in-frame rearrangements with V and J assigned. These tables miss some clones; where compared with another copy, unresolved V genes account for less than half of the shortfall, and the remainder is unexplained. V, J and clone size are those of that table, while D and trimming were read from the DNA. This sample lists 180,000 or so clones; about 81% were detected once. The ten largest clones represent 1.5% of the sample.

In total, approximately 610 healthy bone marrow donors made up the cohort. All cohort members were sampled while nominally healthy, although unrecorded immune exposures were likely present. The donor tested CMV seronegative, placing the donor among the 350 or so seronegative members of the cohort. A peripheral blood sample was provided by each donor, and peripheral blood mononuclear cells were used for TCR beta sequencing. Genomic DNA extraction from the blood cell samples was performed with the Qiagen DNeasy Blood Extraction Kit. Regarding this clone: Its antigen is currently not known. Base qualities are not at hand, and no much larger clone is one base apart.

V lost 2 bases and J lost 3 bases; the stretch between them is 8 bases long. The cysteine opens and the phenylalanine closes a CDR3 of 14 amino acids. Only the CDR3 part of the read is kept: 42 bases, read in frame from the first base. The CDR1 and CDR2 encoded by the germline V gene are SGHTS and YDEGEE. The sequence derives from a man between 35 and 55 years old in good health and CMV-seronegative. Sequencing was carried out using PBMCs. In this chain, TRBV5-8 is recombined with TRBJ1-4; too little of a D gene remains to name it. The bases read TGTGCCAGCAGCTTATCCGGGGCTAATGAAAAACTGTTTTTT. This gives the protein CASSLSGANEKLFF.